Following are 8 T cell receptor beta chains from one sample sequenced in a study of T cells in Graves' hyperthyroidism and ophthalmopathy. Amplification targeted TCR beta CDR3 regions from RNA transcripts. First-round RT-PCR of the TCR CDR3 relied on the HTBI primer set. TCRdb re-called the multiplex PCR reads with MiXCR, one entry per CDR3 protein. The repertoire includes a few hundred thousand distinct CDR3 sequences, about 15% of them detected once, and more than 10% sits in the top ten. Sequencing input: blood. These TCRs come from a middle-aged woman with Graves' hyperthyroidism that later progressed to Graves' ophthalmopathy.

This clonotype was found many times. This chain links TRBV9 with TRBJ1-3; D remains ambiguous. Germline V CDR1 and CDR2: SGDLS, YYNGEE. Trimming removed 0 bases at V and 0 bases at J, with 7 bases between. The CDR3 has 15 amino acids. Written as DNA, the CDR3 is TGTGCCAGCAGCGTAGGCGTCAGCTCTGGAAACACCATATATTTT. Protein product: CASSVGVSSGNTIYF.

This clonotype was seen repeatedly, ten times or more. The gene calls are TRBV5-1 and TRBJ2-7, with 13 bases identical to TRBD2. The CDR3 is 16 residues long. Germline assignment: CDR1 SGHRS and CDR2 YFSETQ. The V gene end was trimmed by 2 bases and the J gene end by 4 bases; junction bases not matched to a gene: 6. The CDR3 sequence is CASSLTSGRAVYEQYF. In DNA form, the CDR3 reads TGCGCCAGCAGCTTAACTAGCGGGAGGGCCGTTTACGAGCAGTACTTC.

This clonotype was seen repeatedly, ten times or more. The V gene is TRBV2, the J gene TRBJ2-7, with 10 bases fitting TRBD2. The germline V gene encodes CDR1 SNHLY and CDR2 FYNNEI. With 5 bases clipped from V and 3 bases from J, the junction kept 10 bases outside the gene matches. The CDR3 runs 16 residues. The chain's CDR3 is CASSFLLAGARYEQYF. In DNA form, the CDR3 reads TGTGCCAGCAGTTTCCTGCTAGCGGGAGCGCGCTACGAGCAGTACTTC.

This clonotype has a count of ten or more. This sequence joins TRBV3-1 and TRBJ2-6; a possible D gene is TRBD1 (6 bases). Germline V gene sequence: CDR1 LGHDT, CDR2 YNNKEL (reference sequence). The CDR3 totals 18 residues. The V end was cut by 0 bases, the J end by 4 bases, with 16 bases between. As DNA, the CDR3 is TGTGCCAGCAGCCAAGAGATGGTTTGGGGGCTGGGGGCCAACGTCCTGACTTTC. Translating gives CASSQEMVWGLGANVLTF.

This clonotype was recorded at least ten times. Here the CDR3 reads CASSVAPLSSYEQYF. CDR3 nucleotides: TGTGCCAGCAGCGTAGCCCCCCTTAGCTCCTACGAGCAGTACTTC. The chain employs TRBV9 and TRBJ2-7, with no clear D. The CDR3 contains 15 residues. Trimming cost V 0 bases and J 0 bases, with 10 bases left between them. Germline-derived CDR1 and CDR2 are SGDLS and YYNGEE. The complete variable domain, with remaining parts taken from reference TRBV9 and TRBJ2-7, reads DSGVTQTPKHLITATGQRVTLRCSPRSGDLSVYWYQQSLDQGLQFLIQYYNGEERAKGNILERFSAQQFPDLHSELNLSSLELGDSALYFCASSVAPLSSYEQYFGPGTRLTVT.

This clonotype was counted ten times or more. The chain carries TRBV19 and TRBJ2-7; TRBD2 agrees at 8 bases. There are 15 residues in the CDR3. Looked up from germline, CDR1 is LNHDA and CDR2 is SQIVND (reference sequence). V dropped 4 bases and J dropped 3; count of bases not matched to a gene: 8. The DNA of the CDR3 is TGTGCCAGTAGTACCCCCGGGACTAGAGTCTACGAGCAGTACTTC. Its translation is CASSTPGTRVYEQYF.

This clonotype has more than one count but fewer than ten. This chain joins TRBV9 and TRBJ2-7; D may be TRBD2 (5 bases). The CDR3 has 13 amino acids. CDR1 and CDR2 (germline): SGDLS, YYNGEE. V lost 0 bases and J lost 7, with 11 bases in between. CDR3 loop: CASSVGLRGEQYF. Written as DNA, the CDR3 is TGTGCCAGCAGCGTAGGTCTTAGAGGGGAGCAGTACTTC.

This clonotype was observed many times. The rearrangement uses TRBV27 and TRBJ1-6; tentative D call: TRBD1 (6 bases). Germline V gives CDR1 MNHEY, CDR2 SMNVEV (reference sequence). CDR3 length: 15 residues. Trimming removed 6 bases from V and 5 bases from J, with 14 bases in between. The CDR3 sequence is CASRRGTRHNSPLHF. For the CDR3, the DNA is TGTGCCAGCAGGAGGGGGACAAGACATAATTCACCCCTCCACTTT.